This T cell receptor (beta chain) comes out of a study of neurological immune-mediated disorders. One entry per CDR3 protein, called by TCRdb with MiXCR from the 5' RACE reads. The repertoire holds about 76,000 distinct CDR3 sequences, with 15% to 20% as singletons. Trimming cost V 5 bases and J 10 bases, with 18 bases left between them. Germline loops: CDR1 DFQATT, CDR2 SNEGSKA (reference sequence). The CDR3 length is 13 residues. This clonotype is categorized as medium-sized. Sequencing was done on a sample of PBMCs. The chain employs TRBV20-1 and TRBJ2-1; maybe TRBD1 (6 bases). The receptor comes from a woman aged 40 to 50 in good health. CDR3 residues: CSAPLTGTPEQFF. The CDR3, as DNA: TGCAGTGCTCCACTGACCGGGACACCGGAGCAGTTCTTC.